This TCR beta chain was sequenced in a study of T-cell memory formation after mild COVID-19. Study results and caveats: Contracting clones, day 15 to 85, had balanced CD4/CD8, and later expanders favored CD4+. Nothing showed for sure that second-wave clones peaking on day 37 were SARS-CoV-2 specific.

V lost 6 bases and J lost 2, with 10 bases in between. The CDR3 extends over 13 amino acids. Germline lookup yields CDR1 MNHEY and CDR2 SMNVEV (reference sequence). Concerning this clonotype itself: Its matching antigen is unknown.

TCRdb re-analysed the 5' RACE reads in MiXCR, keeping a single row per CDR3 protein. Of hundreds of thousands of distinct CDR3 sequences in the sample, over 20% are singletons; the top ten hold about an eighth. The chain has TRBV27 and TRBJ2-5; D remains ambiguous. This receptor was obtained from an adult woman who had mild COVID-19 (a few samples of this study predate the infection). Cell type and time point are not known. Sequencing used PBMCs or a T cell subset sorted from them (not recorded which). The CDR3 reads CASRTRLQETQYF. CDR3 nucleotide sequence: TGTGCCAGCAGAACAAGGTTACAAGAGACCCAGTACTTC.